The next 32 T cell receptor beta chains were all read from a single sample in a study of cytomegalovirus exposure and HLA in healthy donors (dated 2017 in TCRdb). Receptors were amplified or captured by the immunoSEQ multiplex PCR assay. A mixture of 60 forward primers for TCR Vbeta segments and 13 reverse primers for TCR Jbeta segments was used in the multiplex PCR. As stored in TCRdb, this immuneACCESS dataset retains in-frame rearrangements with V and J assigned. A fraction of the clones does not appear; measured against another copy, unresolved V genes explain less than half of the discrepancy, and the remainder lacks a known reason. The sample table contains 120,000 to 150,000 clones; only one count was recorded for around 80% of them. The ten largest clones represent about an eighth of the sample. The material sequenced was PBMCs. The source of these receptors is a man aged 40-55 years in good health and CMV-seropositive.

CDR3 DNA: TGCGCCAGCAGCCAAGTTGGGACAGGTACCTACGAGCAGTACTTC. As protein: CASSQVGTGTYEQYF. The rearrangement joins TRBV4-3 to TRBJ2-7, with 8 bases lining up with TRBD1. Trimming cost V 1 base and J 2 bases; bases outside gene matches: 4. This CDR3 is built from 15 residues. Germline values: CDR1 LGHNA, CDR2 YSLEER.

CDR3 loop: CASSATRNTGELFF. As DNA, the CDR3 is TGTGCCAGCAGCGCCACTAGGAACACCGGGGAGCTGTTTTTT. This chain uses TRBV7-7 with TRBJ2-2; TRBD2 might be the D (5 bases). Trimming shortened V by 5 bases and J by 1 base, and 8 bases separated the two germline ends. The CDR3 has 14 residues. CDR1 SSHAT and CDR2 FNYEAQ come from the germline V gene (reference sequence).

The rearrangement joins TRBV28 to TRBJ2-1, with TRBD2 matching 9 bases. Per germline, CDR1 MDHEN and CDR2 SYDVKM. Germline trimming cut 0 bases from V and 5 bases from J; bases unmatched to any gene: 5. This CDR3 spans 16 amino acids. CDR3 in amino acids: CASSLWSAGGHNEQFF. CDR3 DNA: TGTGCCAGCAGTTTATGGTCGGCGGGAGGGCACAATGAGCAGTTCTTC.

This sequence joins TRBV5-1 and TRBJ2-1, with a weak D call TRBD2 (5 bases). The germline CDR1 and CDR2 sequences are SGHRS and YFSETQ. The CDR3 consists of 15 residues. V was pared by 1 base and J by 2 bases, with 10 bases between. The CDR3 reads CASSLSREPYNEQFF. The CDR3 bases are TGCGCCAGCAGCTTGTCTCGGGAACCCTACAATGAGCAGTTCTTC.

The chain has TRBV6-5 and TRBJ1-2; maybe TRBD1 (5 bases). The CDR3 consists of 14 residues. Looked up from germline, CDR1 is MNHEY and CDR2 is SVGAGI. The V and J ends lost 10 bases and 2 bases respectively, with 17 bases between them. CDR3 DNA: TGTGCCACCAAGACAGCAACCTCCAACTATGGCTACACCTTC. It codes for CATKTATSNYGYTF.

V is TRBV9 and J is TRBJ2-3; D ambiguous. The V gene lost 0 bases and the J gene lost 2 bases, with 10 bases spanning the gap. The CDR3 is made up of 15 amino acids. The germline gives CDR1 SGDLS, CDR2 YYNGEE. The DNA for the CDR3 is TGTGCCAGCAGCGTAGAGCCCCGCCTCACAGATACGCAGTATTTT. It is translated as CASSVEPRLTDTQYF. Full variable domain (outside the CDR3, taken from reference TRBV9 and TRBJ2-3): DSGVTQTPKHLITATGQRVTLRCSPRSGDLSVYWYQQSLDQGLQFLIQYYNGEERAKGNILERFSAQQFPDLHSELNLSSLELGDSALYFCASSVEPRLTDTQYFGPGTRLTVL.

The chain employs TRBV7-2 and TRBJ1-1; weak D call: TRBD1 (5 bases). CDR3 length: 13 residues. Between the trimmed V and J ends, which lost 4 bases and 5 bases, there was a span of 11 bases. Germline V lookup: CDR1 SGHTA, CDR2 FQGNSA. CDR3 DNA: TGTGCCAGCAGCTCAGCGGGGGGGACTGAAGCTTTCTTT. Protein sequence: CASSSAGGTEAFF.

The rearrangement links TRBV30 to TRBJ2-1, with 8 bases lining up with TRBD2. The CDR3 totals 13 residues. Germline-derived CDR1 and CDR2 are GTSNPN and SVGIG (reference sequence). V gave up 3 bases and J gave up 10 bases; unmatched junction bases: 8. The chain's CDR3 is CAWSPRLAGEQFF. The CDR3 DNA reads as TGTGCCTGGAGCCCCCGGTTAGCGGGAGAGCAGTTCTTC. Combining the CDR3 with reference TRBV30 and TRBJ2-1 gives the whole variable domain SQTIHQWPATLVQPVGSPLSLECTVEGTSNPNLYWYRQAAGRGLQLLFYSVGIGQISSEVPQNLSASRPQDRQFILSSKKLLLSDSGFYLCAWSPRLAGEQFFGPGTRLTVL.

This clone was picked up a small number of times. This chain joins TRBV6-5 and TRBJ2-3; perhaps TRBD2 as D (5 bases). The CDR3 spans 13 residues. The germline CDR1 and CDR2 sequences are MNHEY and SVGAGI. The V end was cut by 6 bases, the J end by 2 bases, with 9 bases between. The CDR3 sequence is CASSMDFTDTQYF. The CDR3 DNA follows: TGTGCCAGCAGCATGGACTTCACAGATACGCAGTATTTT.

The CDR3 DNA reads as TGTGCCAGCTCACCGCAGAGACAGGGCCTGAACACTGAAGCTTTCTTT. Translation: CASSPQRQGLNTEAFF. The chain links TRBV18 to TRBJ1-1; 7 bases are shared with TRBD1. V dropped 3 bases and J dropped 0; count of bases not matched to a gene: 7. The CDR3 totals 16 residues. Germline CDR1 reads KGHSH; CDR2 reads LQKENI. The full variable domain, rest sourced from reference TRBV18 and TRBJ1-1, is NAGVMQNPRHLVRRRGQEARLRCSPMKGHSHVYWYRQLPEEGLKFMVYLQKENIIDESGMPKERFSAEFPKEGPSILRIQQVVRGDSAAYFCASSPQRQGLNTEAFFGQGTRLTVV.

The chain is built from TRBV6-6 and TRBJ2-2; D is perhaps TRBD2 (5 bases). Germline CDR1 and CDR2: MNHNY and SVGAGI (reference sequence). The CDR3 has 15 amino acids. Trimming pared 2 bases from V and 0 bases from J, leaving 7 bases between. Here the CDR3 reads CASSYDYPNTGELFF. The CDR3 DNA is TGTGCCAGCAGTTACGACTACCCGAACACCGGGGAGCTGTTTTTT.

The rearrangement uses TRBV7-3 and TRBJ2-6; 10 bases fit TRBD1. The CDR3 is made up of 18 amino acids. Trimming took 5 bases from V and 2 from J; bases not matched to a gene: 9. Germline assignment: CDR1 SGHTA and CDR2 FQGTGA. CDR3 sequence reads: CASSPQTGGGTGANVLTF. The CDR3, as DNA: TGTGCCAGCAGCCCACAGACAGGGGGCGGAACTGGGGCCAACGTCCTGACTTTC. Supplemented by reference TRBV7-3 and TRBJ2-6, the full variable domain reads GAGVSQTPSNKVTEKGKYVELRCDPISGHTALYWYRQSLGQGPEFLIYFQGTGAADDSGLPNDRFFAVRPEGSVSTLKIQRTERGDSAVYLCASSPQTGGGTGANVLTFGAGSRLTVL.

The V gene is TRBV9, the J gene TRBJ2-2; TRBD2 might be the D (6 bases). This CDR3 comprises 17 residues. Germline-derived CDR1 and CDR2 are SGDLS and YYNGEE. V shed 3 bases and J shed 2 bases, with 17 bases lying between them. In DNA, the CDR3 is TGTGCCAGCAGCGGGGCTGAGGGACTTCTAAACACCGGGGAGCTGTTTTTT. This encodes CASSGAEGLLNTGELFF. Complete variable domain (other parts from reference TRBV9 and TRBJ2-2): DSGVTQTPKHLITATGQRVTLRCSPRSGDLSVYWYQQSLDQGLQFLIQYYNGEERAKGNILERFSAQQFPDLHSELNLSSLELGDSALYFCASSGAEGLLNTGELFFGEGSRLTVL.

The gene calls are TRBV7-2 and TRBJ1-4; 9 bases align to TRBD1. The germline CDR1 and CDR2 sequences are SGHTA and FQGNSA. Trimming took 5 bases from V and 7 from J; bases not matched to a gene: 8. The CDR3 extends over 15 amino acids. CDR3 protein: CASSQPTGGAEKLFF. The CDR3 DNA reads as TGTGCCAGCAGCCAACCGACAGGGGGGGCTGAAAAACTGTTTTTT.

The chain links TRBV11-1 to TRBJ2-2, with D possibly TRBD2 on 6 matching bases. The V gene lost 3 bases and the J gene lost 7 bases, with 9 bases spanning the gap. The CDR3 is 13 residues long. The germline gives CDR1 SGHAT, CDR2 FQDESV (reference sequence). CDR3 bases: TGTGCCAGCAGCTTTCAGGGAGGCGGGGAGCTGTTTTTT. Its translation is CASSFQGGGELFF.

The chain carries TRBV18 and TRBJ2-5; D remains ambiguous. The CDR3 is 14 amino acids. Looked up from germline, CDR1 is KGHSH and CDR2 is LQKENI. V shed 2 bases and J shed 5 bases, with 12 bases lying between them. CDR3 DNA sequence: TGTGCCAGCTCACCAATGAATGTCGGGGAGACCCAGTACTTC. It yields the protein CASSPMNVGETQYF.

For this clone: One end of the junction does not line up with germline, which may come from a read error. The chain recombines TRBV2 with TRBJ2-4; tentative D call: TRBD1 (6 bases). CDR3 length: 13 amino acids. Germline CDR1 SNHLY, CDR2 FYNNEI. CDR3 residues: CASTQGLDNSQYF. As DNA, the CDR3 is TGTGCCAGCACCCAGGGGTTGGACAACAGTCAGTACTTC.

The chain carries TRBV11-3 and TRBJ2-2; 7 positions agree with TRBD2. This CDR3 spans 19 amino acids. J lost 5 bases, V lost 5 bases, and 20 bases had no gene match. Germline CDR1 reads SGHNT; CDR2 reads YENEEA. This CDR3 reads CASSTQLGGSRSGTGELFF. The CDR3, as DNA: TGTGCCAGCAGCACCCAGTTGGGCGGGAGCAGGTCGGGTACCGGGGAGCTGTTTTTT.

This clone was observed a handful of times. V gene TRBV28 combines with J gene TRBJ2-3, with D perhaps TRBD2 (5 bases). Germline V gene sequence: CDR1 MDHEN, CDR2 SYDVKM. V shed 6 bases and J shed 3 bases, with 16 bases lying between them. The CDR3 is made up of 15 amino acids. CDR3 loop: CASSPPDGLTDTQYF. The CDR3 nucleotides are TGTGCCAGCAGCCCCCCTGATGGACTTACAGATACGCAGTATTTT.

V and J are TRBV5-1 and TRBJ1-1, with D hard to call. Germline CDR1 reads SGHRS; CDR2 reads YFSETQ. This CDR3 comprises 15 residues. The V and J ends lost 1 base and 0 bases respectively, with 10 bases between them. The CDR3 bases are TGCGCCAGCAGCTTGACAGCCGCCATGAACACTGAAGCTTTCTTT. Translating it yields CASSLTAAMNTEAFF.

The chain combines TRBV6-6 with TRBJ1-2, with 7 bases fitting TRBD1. Germline V gene lookup returns CDR1 MNHNY and CDR2 SVGAGI (reference sequence). J was trimmed by 8 bases and V by 5 bases; bases with no gene match: 8. The CDR3 runs 13 residues. In nucleotides, the CDR3 is TGTGCCAGCAGTGCACAGGGGACGGTCGGCTACACCTTC. Protein sequence: CASSAQGTVGYTF.

The genes are TRBV9 and TRBJ2-3, with TRBD1 as a possible D gene (6 bases). From germline, CDR1 is SGDLS and CDR2 YYNGEE. The CDR3 totals 16 residues. Between the trimmed V and J ends, which lost 1 base and 0 bases, there was a span of 12 bases. CDR3 in amino acids: CASSVSQGRSTDTQYF. CDR3 bases: TGTGCCAGCAGCGTATCACAGGGTAGGAGCACAGATACGCAGTATTTT.

The chain recombines TRBV28 with TRBJ2-7, with a possible D match to TRBD1 (5 bases). V gave up 5 bases and J gave up 2 bases, with 16 bases separating them. This CDR3 has 15 amino acids. Germline lookup yields CDR1 MDHEN and CDR2 SYDVKM. CDR3 DNA sequence: TGTGCCAGCAGTCTCCGAATCAGGGAAGCCTACGAGCAGTACTTC. This codes for CASSLRIREAYEQYF.

This clone was seen only once. The CDR3 coding sequence is TGTGCCAGCAGCCCACAGGGGTTCGAGCAGTACTTC. As protein: CASSPQGFEQYF. This rearrangement joins TRBV9 to TRBJ2-7, with 7 bases aligning to TRBD1. V lost 4 bases and J lost 6; bases outside the gene matches: 4. Germline-derived CDR1 and CDR2 are SGDLS and YYNGEE. The CDR3 extends over 12 amino acids. Full variable domain (remainder filled in from reference TRBV9 and TRBJ2-7): DSGVTQTPKHLITATGQRVTLRCSPRSGDLSVYWYQQSLDQGLQFLIQYYNGEERAKGNILERFSAQQFPDLHSELNLSSLELGDSALYFCASSPQGFEQYFGPGTRLTVT.

CDR3: CASSVAGVETQYF. The DNA for the CDR3 is TGTGCCAGCAGCGTCGCGGGAGTTGAGACCCAGTACTTC. The genes are TRBV7-9 and TRBJ2-5; TRBD2 agrees at 7 bases. The CDR3 consists of 13 residues. From germline, CDR1 is SEHNR and CDR2 FQNEAQ (reference sequence). Germline trimming cut 5 bases from V and 5 bases from J; bases unmatched to any gene: 5.

This chain connects TRBV6-6 to TRBJ2-4, with 7 bases identical to TRBD1. There are 13 residues in the CDR3. Losses at the gene ends were 10 bases for V and 5 bases for J; bases not matched to a gene: 8. The V gene's germline CDR1 is MNHNY and CDR2 SVGAGI (reference sequence). The CDR3 coding sequence is TGTGCCACCAGGCCAGGGGGTGAAAACATTCAGTACTTC. Encoded protein: CATRPGGENIQYF.

There are a few counts of this clone. The chain combines TRBV6-1 with TRBJ1-1, with D unclear. This CDR3 is built from 13 residues. Germline V lookup: CDR1 MNHNS, CDR2 SASEGT. V was pared by 8 bases and J by 4 bases, with 14 bases between. CDR3 sequence: CASSEGGITEAFF. The CDR3 region has the DNA TGTGCCAGCTCCGAAGGAGGGATCACTGAAGCTTTCTTT.

This clone was seen a few times. CDR3: CASSDGLAAGSTDTQYF. CDR3 DNA sequence: TGTGCCAGCAGTGACGGACTAGCGGCAGGCAGCACAGATACGCAGTATTTT. The chain is built from TRBV25-1 and TRBJ2-3, with 10 bases that match TRBD2. CDR3 size: 17 residues. Germline-derived CDR1 and CDR2 are MGHDK and SYGVNS. The V segment lost 3 bases and the J segment 0 bases; nucleotides outside the gene matches: 6.

This clone was counted only a few times. An end of the junction does not agree with germline; a read error may underlie this. The V gene is TRBV7-9, the J gene TRBJ1-4; D unresolved. This CDR3 comprises 16 residues. Germline CDR1 is SEHNR and CDR2 is FQNEAQ (reference sequence). CDR3 in DNA: TGTTCCAGCAGAGGTTCAGGTCTACCAACTAATGAAAAACTGTTTTTT. Encoded protein: CSSRGSGLPTNEKLFF. Full variable domain (rest looked up from reference TRBV7-9 and TRBJ1-4): DTGVSQNPRHKITKRGQNVTFRCDPISEHNRLYWYRQTLGQGPEFLTYFQNEAQLEKSRLLSDRFSAERPKGSFSTLEIQRTEQGDSAMYLCSSRGSGLPTNEKLFFGSGTQLSVL.

The chain has TRBV14 and TRBJ2-1; 9 bases agree with TRBD2. The V and J ends lost 4 bases and 8 bases, in that order; junction bases with no gene match: 9. The CDR3 is made up of 15 amino acids. The V gene's germline CDR1 is SGHDN and CDR2 FVKESK. The DNA of the CDR3 is TGTGCCAGCAGCCCAAGGCGGGAGGGTAGCCATGAGCAGTTCTTC. Its translation is CASSPRREGSHEQFF. The full variable domain, in which reference TRBV14 and TRBJ2-1 provide the parts outside the CDR3, is EAGVTQFPSHSVIEKGQTVTLRCDPISGHDNLYWYRRVMGKEIKFLLHFVKESKQDESGMPNNRFLAERTGGTYSTLKVQPAELEDSGVYFCASSPRREGSHEQFFGPGTRLTVL.

The gene calls are TRBV4-1 and TRBJ1-5, with a tentative D call TRBD1 (6 bases). V shed 4 bases and J shed 4 bases, with 23 bases lying between them. Germline CDR1 and CDR2: MGHRA and YSYEKL. The CDR3 totals 18 residues. The CDR3 DNA is TGCGCCAGCAGCCGAGGAACGGGCAGGGGCTTGGATAATCAGCCCCAGCATTTT. Translated, it gives CASSRGTGRGLDNQPQHF.

This clone has only a few counts. The chain links TRBV14 to TRBJ2-3, with D unclear. This CDR3 region has 13 residues. The ends were cut back, 4 bases at V and 0 bases at J, with 5 bases in the middle. CDR1 and CDR2 from the germline V gene are SGHDN and FVKESK. The DNA for the CDR3 is TGTGCCAGCAGCCTACAGAGCACAGATACGCAGTATTTT. It translates to CASSLQSTDTQYF.